This T cell receptor beta chain originates from a study of T-cell memory formation after mild COVID-19. Study-wide results and limits: Clones that contracted from day 15 to 85 had balanced CD4/CD8; later expanders were CD4+ biased.

One entry per CDR3 protein results from TCRdb running MiXCR on the 5' RACE reads. The sample yields fewer than 75,000 distinct CDR3 sequences, over 9% seen once. This clonotype was counted at least ten times. What it recognizes is unknown. The CDR3 totals 15 residues. The germline V gene has CDR1 MNHEY and CDR2 SVGAGI. Trimming took 6 bases from V and 4 from J; bases not matched to a gene: 10. The J gene is TRBJ2-3, the V gene TRBV6-5, with 7 bases identical to TRBD2. The TCR comes from a man between 18 and 29 years old who had mild COVID-19 (a few samples of this study predate the infection). Cell type and time point are not known. The source material was PBMCs or a T cell subset sorted from them (not recorded which). CDR3 DNA: TGTGCCAGCAGACACACGGGGGGAGGCGCAGATACGCAGTATTTT. Translated, it gives CASRHTGGGADTQYF.